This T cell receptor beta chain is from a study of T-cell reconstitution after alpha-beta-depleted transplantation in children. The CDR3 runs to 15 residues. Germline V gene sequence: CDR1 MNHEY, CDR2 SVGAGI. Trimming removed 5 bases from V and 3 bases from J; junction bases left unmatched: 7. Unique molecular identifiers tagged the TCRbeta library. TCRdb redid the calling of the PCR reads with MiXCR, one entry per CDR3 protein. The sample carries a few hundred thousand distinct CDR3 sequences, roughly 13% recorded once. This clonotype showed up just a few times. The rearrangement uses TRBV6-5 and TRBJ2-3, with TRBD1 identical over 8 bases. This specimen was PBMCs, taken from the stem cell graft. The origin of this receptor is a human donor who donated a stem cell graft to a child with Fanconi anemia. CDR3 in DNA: TGTGCCAGCAGTACTACAGGGGGTAGGACAGATACGCAGTATTTT. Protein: CASSTTGGRTDTQYF.